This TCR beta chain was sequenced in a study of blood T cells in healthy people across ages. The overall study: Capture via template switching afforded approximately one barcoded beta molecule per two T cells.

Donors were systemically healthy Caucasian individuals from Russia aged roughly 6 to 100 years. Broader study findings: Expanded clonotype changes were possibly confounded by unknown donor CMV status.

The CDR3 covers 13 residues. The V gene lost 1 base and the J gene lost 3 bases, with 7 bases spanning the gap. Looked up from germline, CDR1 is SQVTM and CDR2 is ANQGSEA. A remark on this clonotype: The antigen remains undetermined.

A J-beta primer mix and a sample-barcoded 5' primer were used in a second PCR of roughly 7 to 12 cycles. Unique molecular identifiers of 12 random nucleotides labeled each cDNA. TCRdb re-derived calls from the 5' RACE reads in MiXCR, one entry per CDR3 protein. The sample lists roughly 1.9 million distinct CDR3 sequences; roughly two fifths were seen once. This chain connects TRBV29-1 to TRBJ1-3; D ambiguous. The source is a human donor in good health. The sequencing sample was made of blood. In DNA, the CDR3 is TGCAGCGTTGAAGGCCGACTTGGAAACACCATATATTTT. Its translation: CSVEGRLGNTIYF.